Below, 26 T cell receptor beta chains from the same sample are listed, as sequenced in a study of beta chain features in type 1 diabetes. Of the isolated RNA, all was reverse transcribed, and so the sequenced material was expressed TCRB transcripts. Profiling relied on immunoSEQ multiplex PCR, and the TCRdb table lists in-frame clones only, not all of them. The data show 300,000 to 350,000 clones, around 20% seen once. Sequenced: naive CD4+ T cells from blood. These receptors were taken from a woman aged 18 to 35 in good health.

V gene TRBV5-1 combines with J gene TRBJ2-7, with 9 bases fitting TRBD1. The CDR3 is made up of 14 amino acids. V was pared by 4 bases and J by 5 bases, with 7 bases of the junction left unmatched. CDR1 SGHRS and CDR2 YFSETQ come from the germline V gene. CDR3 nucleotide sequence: TGCGCCAGCAGCGTTCGAGGGACAGGGAACGAGCAGTACTTC. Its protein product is CASSVRGTGNEQYF.

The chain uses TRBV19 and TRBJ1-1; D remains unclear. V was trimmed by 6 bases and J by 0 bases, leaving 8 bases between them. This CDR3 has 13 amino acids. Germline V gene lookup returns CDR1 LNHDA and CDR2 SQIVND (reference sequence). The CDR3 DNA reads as TGTGCCAGTAGCCAACAGATGAACACTGAAGCTTTCTTT. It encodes CASSQQMNTEAFF.

The CDR3 protein is CASSPEAGYGYTF. The DNA for the CDR3 is TGTGCCAGCTCACCGGAGGCGGGCTATGGCTACACCTTC. The chain employs TRBV18 and TRBJ1-2; D is ambiguous. V shed 3 bases and J shed 4 bases, with 9 bases lying between them. This CDR3 spans 13 amino acids. Germline V gene sequence: CDR1 KGHSH, CDR2 LQKENI.

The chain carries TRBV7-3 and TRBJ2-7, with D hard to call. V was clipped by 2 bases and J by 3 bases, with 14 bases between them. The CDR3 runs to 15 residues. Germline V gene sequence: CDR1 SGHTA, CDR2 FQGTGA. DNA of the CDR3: TGTGCCAGCAGCTTAGCCCCTACAGTCTACTACGAGCAGTACTTC. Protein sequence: CASSLAPTVYYEQYF. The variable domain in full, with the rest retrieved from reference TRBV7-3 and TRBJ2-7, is GAGVSQTPSNKVTEKGKYVELRCDPISGHTALYWYRQSLGQGPEFLIYFQGTGAADDSGLPNDRFFAVRPEGSVSTLKIQRTERGDSAVYLCASSLAPTVYYEQYFGPGTRLTVT.

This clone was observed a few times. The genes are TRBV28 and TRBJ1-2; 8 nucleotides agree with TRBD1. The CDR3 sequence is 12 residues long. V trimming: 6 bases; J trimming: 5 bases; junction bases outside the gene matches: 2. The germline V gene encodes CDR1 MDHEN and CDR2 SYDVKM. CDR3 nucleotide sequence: TGTGCCAGCAGCTGGACAGGGTATGGCTACACCTTC. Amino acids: CASSWTGYGYTF.

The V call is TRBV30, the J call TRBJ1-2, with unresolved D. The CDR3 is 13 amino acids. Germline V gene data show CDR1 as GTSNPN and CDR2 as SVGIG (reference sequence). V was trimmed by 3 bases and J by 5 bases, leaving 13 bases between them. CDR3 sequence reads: CAWRPQSGYGYTF. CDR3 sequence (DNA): TGTGCCTGGAGGCCACAGAGTGGGTATGGCTACACCTTC.

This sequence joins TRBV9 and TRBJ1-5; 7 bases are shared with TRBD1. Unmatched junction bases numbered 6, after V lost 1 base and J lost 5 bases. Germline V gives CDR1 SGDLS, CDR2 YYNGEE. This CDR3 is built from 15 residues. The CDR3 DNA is TGTGCCAGCAGCGTAACAGGGGACAGTTATCAGCCCCAGCATTTT. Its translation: CASSVTGDSYQPQHF.

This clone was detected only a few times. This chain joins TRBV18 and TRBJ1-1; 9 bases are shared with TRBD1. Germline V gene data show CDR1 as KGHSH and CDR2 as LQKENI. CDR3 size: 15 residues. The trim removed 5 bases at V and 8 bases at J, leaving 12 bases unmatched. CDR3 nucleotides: TGTGCCAGCTCATCGAATTACAGGGGGCCCGGGGAAGCTTTCTTT. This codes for CASSSNYRGPGEAFF.

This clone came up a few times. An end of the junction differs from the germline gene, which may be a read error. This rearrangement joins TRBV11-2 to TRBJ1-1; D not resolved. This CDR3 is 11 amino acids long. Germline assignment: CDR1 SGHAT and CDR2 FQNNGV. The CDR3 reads CASSLGGMNSF. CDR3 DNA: TGTGCCAGCAGCTTAGGCGGTATGAACTCGTTT.

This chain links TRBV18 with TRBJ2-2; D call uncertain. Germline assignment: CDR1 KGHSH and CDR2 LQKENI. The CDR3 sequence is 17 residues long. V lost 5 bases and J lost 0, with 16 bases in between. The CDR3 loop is CASSIALTLTNTGELFF. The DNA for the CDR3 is TGTGCCAGCTCAATTGCGCTCACCTTAACGAACACCGGGGAGCTGTTTTTT.

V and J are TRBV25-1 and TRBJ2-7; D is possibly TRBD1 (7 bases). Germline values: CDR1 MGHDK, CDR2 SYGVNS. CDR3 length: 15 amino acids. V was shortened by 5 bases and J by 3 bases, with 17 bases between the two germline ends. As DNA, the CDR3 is TGTGCCAGCAGTCCACCGACAGGGAGGTACTACGAGCAGTACTTC. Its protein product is CASSPPTGRYYEQYF.

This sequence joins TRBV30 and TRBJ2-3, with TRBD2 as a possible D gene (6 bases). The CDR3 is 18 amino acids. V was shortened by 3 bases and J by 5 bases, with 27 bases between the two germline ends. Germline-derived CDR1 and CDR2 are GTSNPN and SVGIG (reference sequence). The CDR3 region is CAWSAHSLRDSPLDTQYF. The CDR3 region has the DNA TGTGCCTGGAGCGCACATTCTCTCCGGGACTCCCCGCTAGATACGCAGTATTTT. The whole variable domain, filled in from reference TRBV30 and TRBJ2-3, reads SQTIHQWPATLVQPVGSPLSLECTVEGTSNPNLYWYRQAAGRGLQLLFYSVGIGQISSEVPQNLSASRPQDRQFILSSKKLLLSDSGFYLCAWSAHSLRDSPLDTQYFGPGTRLTVL.

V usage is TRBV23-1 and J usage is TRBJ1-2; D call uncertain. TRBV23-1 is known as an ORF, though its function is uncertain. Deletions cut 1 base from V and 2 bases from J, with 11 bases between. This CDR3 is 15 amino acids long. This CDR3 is CASSQCSGGNYGYTF. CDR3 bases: TGCGCCAGCAGTCAATGCTCTGGAGGGAACTATGGCTACACCTTC.

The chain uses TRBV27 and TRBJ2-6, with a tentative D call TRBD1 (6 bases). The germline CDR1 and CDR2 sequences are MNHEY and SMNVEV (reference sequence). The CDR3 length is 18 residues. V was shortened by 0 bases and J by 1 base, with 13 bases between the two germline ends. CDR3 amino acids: CASSLSIRGRSGANVLTF. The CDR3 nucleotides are TGTGCCAGCAGTTTATCGATCAGGGGCCGTTCTGGGGCCAACGTCCTGACTTTC.

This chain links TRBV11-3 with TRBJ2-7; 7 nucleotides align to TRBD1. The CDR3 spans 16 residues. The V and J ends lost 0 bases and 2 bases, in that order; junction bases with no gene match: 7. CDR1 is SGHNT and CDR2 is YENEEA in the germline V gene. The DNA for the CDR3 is TGTGCCAGCAGCTTAGATTATGGGACAGACACCTACGAGCAGTACTTC. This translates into CASSLDYGTDTYEQYF. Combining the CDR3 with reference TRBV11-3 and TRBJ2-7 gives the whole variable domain EAGVVQSPRYKIIEKKQPVAFWCNPISGHNTLYWYLQNLGQGPELLIRYENEEAVDDSQLPKDRFSAERLKGVDSTLKIQPAELGDSAVYLCASSLDYGTDTYEQYFGPGTRLTVT.

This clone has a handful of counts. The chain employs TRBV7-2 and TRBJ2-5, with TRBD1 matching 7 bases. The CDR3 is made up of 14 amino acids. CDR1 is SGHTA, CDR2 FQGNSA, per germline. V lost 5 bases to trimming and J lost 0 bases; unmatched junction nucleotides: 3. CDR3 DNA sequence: TGTGCCAGCAGCCCAGACAGGGACCAAGAGACCCAGTACTTC. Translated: CASSPDRDQETQYF.

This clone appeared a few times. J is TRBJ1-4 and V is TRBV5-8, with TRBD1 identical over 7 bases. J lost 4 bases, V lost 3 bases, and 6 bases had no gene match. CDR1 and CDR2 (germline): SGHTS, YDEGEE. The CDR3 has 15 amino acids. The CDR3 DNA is TGTGCCAGCAGCTCCGGACAGGTCGATAATGAAAAACTGTTTTTT. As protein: CASSSGQVDNEKLFF.

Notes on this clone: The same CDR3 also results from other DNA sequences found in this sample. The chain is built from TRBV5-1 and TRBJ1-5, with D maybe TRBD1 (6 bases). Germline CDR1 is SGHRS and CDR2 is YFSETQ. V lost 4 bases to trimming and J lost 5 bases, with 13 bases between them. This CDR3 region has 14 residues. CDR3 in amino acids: CASSLGAGDQPQHF. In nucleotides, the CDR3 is TGCGCCAGCAGCCTGGGGGCAGGGGATCAGCCCCAGCATTTT.

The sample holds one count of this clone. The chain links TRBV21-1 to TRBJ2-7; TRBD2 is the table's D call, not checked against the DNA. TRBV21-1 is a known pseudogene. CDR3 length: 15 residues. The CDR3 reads CASSTPGLGPYEQYF. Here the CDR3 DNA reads TGTGCCAGCAGCACACCGGGACTCGGACCCTACGAGCAGTACTTC.

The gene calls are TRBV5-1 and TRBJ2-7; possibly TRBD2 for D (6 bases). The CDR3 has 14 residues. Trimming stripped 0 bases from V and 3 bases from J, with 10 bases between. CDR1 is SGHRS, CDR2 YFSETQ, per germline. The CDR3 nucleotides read TGCGCCAGCAGCTTGGGGCTTAGCGGCTACGAGCAGTACTTC. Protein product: CASSLGLSGYEQYF.

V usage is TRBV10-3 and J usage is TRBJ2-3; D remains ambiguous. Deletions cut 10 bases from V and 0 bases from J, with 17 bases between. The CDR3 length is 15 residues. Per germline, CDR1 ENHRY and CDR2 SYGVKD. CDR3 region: CATRHGVGSTDTQYF. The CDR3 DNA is TGTGCCACCAGGCACGGAGTGGGTAGCACAGATACGCAGTATTTT.

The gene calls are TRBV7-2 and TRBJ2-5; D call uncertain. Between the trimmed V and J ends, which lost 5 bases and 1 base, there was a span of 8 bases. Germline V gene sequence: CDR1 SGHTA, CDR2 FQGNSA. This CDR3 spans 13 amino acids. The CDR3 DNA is TGTGCCAGCAGCACTTATGGCCAAGAGACCCAGTACTTC. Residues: CASSTYGQETQYF.

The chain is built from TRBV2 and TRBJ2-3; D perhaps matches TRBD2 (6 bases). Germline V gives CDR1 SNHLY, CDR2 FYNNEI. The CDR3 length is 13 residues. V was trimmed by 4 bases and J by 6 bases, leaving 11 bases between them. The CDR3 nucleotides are TGTGCCAGCAGTGGTAGGGGAGGCGATACGCAGTATTTT. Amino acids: CASSGRGGDTQYF.

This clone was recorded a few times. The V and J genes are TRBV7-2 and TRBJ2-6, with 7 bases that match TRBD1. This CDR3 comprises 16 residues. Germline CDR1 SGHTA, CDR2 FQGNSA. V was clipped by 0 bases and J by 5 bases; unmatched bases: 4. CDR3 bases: TGTGCCAGCAGCTTAGCGGGACAGTCCAGGGCCAACGTCCTGACTTTC. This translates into CASSLAGQSRANVLTF.

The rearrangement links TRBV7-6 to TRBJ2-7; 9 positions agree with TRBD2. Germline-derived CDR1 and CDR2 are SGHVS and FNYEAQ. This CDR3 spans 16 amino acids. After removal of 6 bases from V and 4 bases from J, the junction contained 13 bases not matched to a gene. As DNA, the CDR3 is TGTGCCAGCAGTCCCGGACTAGCGAGGCGCTATTACGAGCAGTACTTC. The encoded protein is CASSPGLARRYYEQYF. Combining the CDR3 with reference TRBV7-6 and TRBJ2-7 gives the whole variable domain GAGVSQSPRYKVTKRGQDVALRCDPISGHVSLYWYRQALGQGPEFLTYFNYEAQQDKSGLPNDRFSAERPEGSISTLTIQRTEQRDSAMYRCASSPGLARRYYEQYFGPGTRLTVT.

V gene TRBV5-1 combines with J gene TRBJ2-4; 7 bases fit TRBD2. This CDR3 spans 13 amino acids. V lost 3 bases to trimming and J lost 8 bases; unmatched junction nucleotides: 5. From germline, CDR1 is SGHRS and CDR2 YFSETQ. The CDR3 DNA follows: TGCGCCAGCAGCTGGGGGGGGTCCGACATTCAGTACTTC. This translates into CASSWGGSDIQYF.